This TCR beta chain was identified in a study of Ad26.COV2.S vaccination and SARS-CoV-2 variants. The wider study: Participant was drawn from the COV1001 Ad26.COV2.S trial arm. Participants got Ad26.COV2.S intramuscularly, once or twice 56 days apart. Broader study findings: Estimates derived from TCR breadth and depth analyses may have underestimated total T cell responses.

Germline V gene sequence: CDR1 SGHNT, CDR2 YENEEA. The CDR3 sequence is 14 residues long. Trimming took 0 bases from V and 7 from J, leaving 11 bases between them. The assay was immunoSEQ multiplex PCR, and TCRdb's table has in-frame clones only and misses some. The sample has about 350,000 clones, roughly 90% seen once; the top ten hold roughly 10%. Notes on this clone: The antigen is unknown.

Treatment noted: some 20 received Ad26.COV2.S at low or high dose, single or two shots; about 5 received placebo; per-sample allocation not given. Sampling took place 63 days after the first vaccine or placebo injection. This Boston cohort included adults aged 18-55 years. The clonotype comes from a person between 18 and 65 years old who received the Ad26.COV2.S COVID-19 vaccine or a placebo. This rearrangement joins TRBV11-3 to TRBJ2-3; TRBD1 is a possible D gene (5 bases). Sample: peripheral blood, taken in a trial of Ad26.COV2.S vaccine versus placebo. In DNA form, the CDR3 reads TGTGCCAGCAGCTTAGAGTACCAGGGCCATACGCAGTATTTT. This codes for CASSLEYQGHTQYF.